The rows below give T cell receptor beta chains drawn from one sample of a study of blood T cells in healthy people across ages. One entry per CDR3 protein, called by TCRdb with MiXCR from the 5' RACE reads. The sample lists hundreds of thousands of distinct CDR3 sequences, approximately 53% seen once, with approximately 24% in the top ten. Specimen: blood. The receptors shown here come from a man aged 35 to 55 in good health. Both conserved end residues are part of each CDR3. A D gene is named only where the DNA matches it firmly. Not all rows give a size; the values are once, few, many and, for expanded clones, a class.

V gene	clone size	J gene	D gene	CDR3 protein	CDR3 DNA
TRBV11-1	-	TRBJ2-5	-	CASSSARGKQETQYF	TGTGCCAGCAGCTCGGCCAGGGGAAAGCAAGAGACCCAGTACTTC
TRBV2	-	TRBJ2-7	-	CASSEGVGQVYEQYF	TGTGCCAGCAGTGAAGGGGTAGGGCAAGTCTACGAGCAGTACTTC
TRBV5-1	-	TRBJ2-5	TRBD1	CASSVGQGSSETQYF	TGCGCCAGCAGCGTCGGACAGGGGTCGTCAGAGACCCAGTACTTC
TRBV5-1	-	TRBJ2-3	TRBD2	CASSLVAGGSSRSTDTQYF	TGCGCCAGCAGCTTGGTAGCGGGGGGCTCCTCCCGAAGCACAGATACGCAGTATTTT
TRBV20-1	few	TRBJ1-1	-	CSARDLGQMNTEAFF	TGCAGTGCTAGAGATCTTGGACAGATGAACACTGAAGCTTTCTTT
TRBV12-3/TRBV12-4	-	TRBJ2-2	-	CASSLFKDPRGTGELFF	TGTGCCAGCAGTTTATTTAAGGACCCGCGGGGCACCGGGGAGCTGTTTTTT
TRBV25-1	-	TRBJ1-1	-	CASSELGHTEAFF	TGTGCCAGCAGTGAATTGGGCCACACTGAAGCTTTCTTT
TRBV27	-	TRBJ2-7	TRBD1	CASSEQGAAYEQYF	TGTGCCAGCAGCGAACAGGGGGCGGCCTACGAGCAGTACTTC
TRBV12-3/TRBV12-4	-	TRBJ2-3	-	CASSLGSSRTDTQYF	TGTGCCAGCAGTTTGGGCAGTTCTAGAACAGATACGCAGTATTTT
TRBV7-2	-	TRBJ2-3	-	CASSLVSSRSTDTQYF	TGTGCCAGCAGCTTAGTGTCTAGTAGAAGCACAGATACGCAGTATTTT
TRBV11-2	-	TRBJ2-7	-	CASSSGAFRIFYEQYF	TGTGCCAGCAGCTCGGGGGCATTTAGGATATTCTACGAGCAGTACTTC
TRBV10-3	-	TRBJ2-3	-	CAISGQSEDTQYF	TGTGCCATCAGTGGACAGTCCGAAGATACGCAGTATTTT
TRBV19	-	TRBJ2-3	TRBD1	CASTPDRGSFTDTQYF	TGTGCCAGTACTCCGGACAGGGGGTCCTTCACAGATACGCAGTATTTT
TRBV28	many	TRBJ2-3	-	CASPRTDTQYF	TGTGCCAGCCCCCGAACAGATACGCAGTATTTT
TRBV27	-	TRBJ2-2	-	CASSRIDREDTGELFF	TGTGCCAGCAGTCGGATTGACAGGGAGGACACCGGGGAGCTGTTTTTT